The 18 T cell receptor beta chains in this list originate from one sample, sequenced in a study of blood T cell repertoires in COVID-19. The table came from immunoSEQ multiplex PCR; TCRdb's copy has only in-frame clones and leaves some out. The data hold over 300,000 clones, with around 91% observed a single time. The specimen sequenced was peripheral blood. The origin of the receptors is a young man with active or convalescent COVID-19.

This clone was detected only once. The V and J genes are TRBV6-5 and TRBJ2-7, with TRBD2 matching 7 bases. V trimming: 6 bases; J trimming: 3 bases; junction bases outside the gene matches: 8. CDR3 length equals 14 residues. CDR1 is MNHEY, CDR2 SVGAGI, per germline. Here the CDR3 DNA reads TGTGCCAGCAGGGGTCCGGGGGGTCTCTACGAGCAGTACTTC. Protein product: CASRGPGGLYEQYF.

This clone was picked up a small number of times. The chain couples TRBV5-1 to TRBJ1-2; 8 bases agree with TRBD1. The CDR3 has 14 amino acids. Per germline, CDR1 SGHRS and CDR2 YFSETQ. V shed 0 bases, J shed 2 bases, and the junction held 0 bases outside the gene matches. The CDR3 DNA follows: TGCGCCAGCAGCTTGGGACAGGGGAACTATGGCTACACCTTC. Its translation: CASSLGQGNYGYTF.

The chain employs TRBV25-1 and TRBJ1-2; no reliable D call. The CDR3 length is 12 residues. CDR1 is MGHDK and CDR2 is SYGVNS in the germline V gene. V shed 9 bases and J shed 5 bases, with 13 bases lying between them. Written as DNA, the CDR3 is TGTGCCAGTCTGGGGAGTTGGTATGGCTACACCTTC. Translating gives CASLGSWYGYTF.

J is TRBJ2-5 and V is TRBV2; the D gene is possibly TRBD1 (5 bases). V dropped 11 bases and J dropped 4 bases, with 17 bases sitting between them. Germline V gene sequence: CDR1 SNHLY, CDR2 FYNNEI. There are 13 residues in the CDR3. CDR3 loop: CAGALTVPETQYF. In DNA form, the CDR3 reads TGTGCCGGGGCCTTGACGGTACCAGAGACCCAGTACTTC.

This clone appeared once. V gene TRBV10-1 combines with J gene TRBJ2-7; D remains ambiguous. The germline CDR1 and CDR2 sequences are WNHNN and SYGVQD (reference sequence). The CDR3 totals 15 residues. V lost 0 bases to trimming and J lost 5 bases, with 14 bases between them. CDR3 nucleotides: TGCGCCAGCAGTGAGTCGACCGTCCTCGGAGACGAGCAGTACTTC. This gives the protein CASSESTVLGDEQYF.

The rearrangement joins TRBV9 to TRBJ1-2; the D is unclear. Trimming took 0 bases from V and 6 from J, leaving 15 bases between them. The CDR3 extends over 15 amino acids. Per the germline V gene, CDR1 is SGDLS and CDR2 is YYNGEE. The CDR3 here is CASSVEPEGGDGYTF. CDR3 bases: TGTGCCAGCAGCGTAGAACCGGAAGGCGGGGATGGCTACACCTTC.

The chain uses TRBV7-9 and TRBJ2-2; tentative D call: TRBD2 (5 bases). Germline loops: CDR1 SEHNR, CDR2 FQNEAQ (reference sequence). Between the trimmed V and J ends, which lost 5 bases and 5 bases, there was a span of 21 bases. The CDR3 loop spans 17 amino acids. CDR3 DNA sequence: TGTGCCAGCAGCCCCCGGAGGTCGGTGGTTTGGACCGGGGAGCTGTTTTTT. This encodes CASSPRRSVVWTGELFF.

This sequence joins TRBV30 and TRBJ1-5; tentatively, D is TRBD1 (6 bases). The CDR3 totals 13 residues. V lost 7 bases, J lost 3 bases, and 13 bases lay in between. Looked up from germline, CDR1 is GTSNPN and CDR2 is SVGIG (reference sequence). The CDR3: CALEDRPNQPQHF. CDR3 DNA: TGTGCCTTAGAAGACAGGCCCAATCAGCCCCAGCATTTT.

This clone was found a few times. This chain joins TRBV18 and TRBJ1-1; D not certain. This CDR3 comprises 16 residues. The germline V and J ends were trimmed by 5 bases and 0 bases, with 16 bases remaining between them. Per the germline V gene, CDR1 is KGHSH and CDR2 is LQKENI. In DNA form, the CDR3 reads TGTGCCAGCTCAGGGAGCCTAGGAACCATGAACACTGAAGCTTTCTTT. It codes for CASSGSLGTMNTEAFF.

The chain is built from TRBV11-1 and TRBJ1-1; D perhaps matches TRBD1 (6 bases). Germline-derived CDR1 and CDR2 are SGHAT and FQDESV (reference sequence). This CDR3 region has 14 residues. V was shortened by 5 bases and J by 4 bases, with 14 bases between the two germline ends. The CDR3 coding sequence is TGTGCCAGCAGCCACAGGGCTGTTGGCACTGAAGCTTTCTTT. It is translated as CASSHRAVGTEAFF. Variable domain in full (rest from reference TRBV11-1 and TRBJ1-1): EAEVAQSPRYKITEKSQAVAFWCDPISGHATLYWYRQILGQGPELLVQFQDESVVDDSQLPKDRFSAERLKGVDSTLKIQPAELGDSAMYLCASSHRAVGTEAFFGQGTRLTVV.

The chain carries TRBV6-5 and TRBJ1-2; 7 bases line up with TRBD1. The CDR3 is 13 amino acids. J gave up 4 bases and V 6 bases, and 5 bases lay outside the gene matches. CDR1 is MNHEY, CDR2 SVGAGI, per germline. Here the CDR3 reads CASRSTGFYGYTF. As DNA, the CDR3 is TGTGCCAGCAGGTCGACAGGGTTCTATGGCTACACCTTC.

The chain carries TRBV9 and TRBJ1-6; D may be TRBD1 (6 bases). Germline loops: CDR1 SGDLS, CDR2 YYNGEE. V was clipped by 7 bases and J by 6 bases, with 14 bases between them. This CDR3 region has 14 residues. The CDR3 sequence is CASGTPLGNSPLHF. The CDR3, as DNA: TGTGCCAGCGGGACACCTCTGGGTAATTCACCCCTCCACTTT.

The chain uses TRBV4-1 and TRBJ2-5; weak D call: TRBD2 (6 bases). CDR1 is MGHRA, CDR2 YSYEKL, per germline. Trimming cost V 4 bases and J 4 bases, with 13 bases left between them. CDR3 length: 14 residues. The CDR3 coding sequence is TGCGCCAGCAGCCGGGGACTCATTACAGAGACCCAGTACTTC. It encodes CASSRGLITETQYF.

This chain uses TRBV4-3 with TRBJ1-6, with 7 bases that match TRBD1. In germline, CDR1 is LGHNA, CDR2 YSLEER. After removal of 2 bases from V and 6 bases from J, the junction contained 7 bases not matched to a gene. This CDR3 contains 16 residues. CDR3 bases: TGCGCCAGCAGCCAAACCGACAGGGCCCCTAATTCACCCCTCCACTTT. Residues: CASSQTDRAPNSPLHF.

The chain combines TRBV19 with TRBJ2-1, with a weak D call TRBD2 (6 bases). CDR3 length: 17 amino acids. Germline V gene data show CDR1 as LNHDA and CDR2 as SQIVND (reference sequence). V was trimmed by 3 bases and J by 0 bases, leaving 15 bases between them. In DNA form, the CDR3 reads TGTGCCAGTAGTATGGGCCGGCTAGCGAACTCCTACAATGAGCAGTTCTTC. This translates into CASSMGRLANSYNEQFF.

There are a few counts of this clone. V and J are TRBV12-3 or TRBV12-4 and TRBJ1-2; perhaps TRBD1 as D (5 bases). This CDR3 contains 12 residues. V gave up 3 bases and J gave up 4 bases, with 6 bases separating them. CDR3 in DNA: TGTGCCAGCAGTTTTCAGGGCTATGGCTACACCTTC. Its protein is CASSFQGYGYTF.

The chain links TRBV4-1 to TRBJ1-6; D is perhaps TRBD1 (5 bases). Germline V gene lookup returns CDR1 MGHRA and CDR2 YSYEKL. The CDR3 loop spans 16 amino acids. V was trimmed by 4 bases and J by 10 bases, leaving 20 bases between them. The CDR3 sequence: CASSRVQVDRASPLHF. CDR3 DNA: TGCGCCAGCAGCCGAGTACAGGTAGACAGAGCCTCACCCCTCCACTTT.

This chain links TRBV19 with TRBJ1-5; the D gene is possibly TRBD1 (6 bases). The germline V gene encodes CDR1 LNHDA and CDR2 SQIVND (reference sequence). Between the trimmed V and J ends, which lost 7 bases and 4 bases, there was a span of 14 bases. This CDR3 is 14 amino acids long. As DNA, the CDR3 is TGTGCCAGTAATGGCAGGGGCACGAATCAGCCCCAGCATTTT. Translating it yields CASNGRGTNQPQHF. The full variable domain, in which reference TRBV19 and TRBJ1-5 provide the parts outside the CDR3, is DGGITQSPKYLFRKEGQNVTLSCEQNLNHDAMYWYRQDPGQGLRLIYYSQIVNDFQKGDIAEGYSVSREKKESFPLTVTSAQKNPTAFYLCASNGRGTNQPQHFGDGTRLSIL.